This T cell receptor beta chain was found in a study of shared clonotypes between healthy human individuals. Overall study results and limits: It was the non-shared clonotypes that had lower generation probabilities than clonotypes shared by all four donors. The sampled material consisted only of blood, and tissue repertoires are likely to differ.

The data were produced by immunoSEQ multiplex PCR, yet TCRdb's version contains in-frame clones alone and is incomplete. The sample lists hundreds of thousands of clones; over 95% were seen once. From germline, CDR1 is LNHDA and CDR2 SQIVND (reference sequence). The CDR3 is 15 amino acids. Unmatched junction bases numbered 6, after V lost 9 bases and J lost 2 bases. CD8 cells regarded as naive lacked CD45RO, were positively chosen for CCR7, and omitted terminally differentiated effector memory CD45RA+ cells. All participating donors were Caucasian adults from Nashville, Tennessee. Worth noting for this clone: Its antigen is not known.

The source is a woman in her 30s in good health. The chain combines TRBV19 with TRBJ2-3; the match to TRBD1 covers 12 bases. Sequenced sample: naive CD8+ T cells sorted from blood. CDR3 region: CASSGTGGFTDTQYF. The CDR3 nucleotides read TGTGCCAGCTCCGGGACAGGGGGCTTCACAGATACGCAGTATTTT. Full variable domain (missing parts from reference TRBV19 and TRBJ2-3): DGGITQSPKYLFRKEGQNVTLSCEQNLNHDAMYWYRQDPGQGLRLIYYSQIVNDFQKGDIAEGYSVSREKKESFPLTVTSAQKNPTAFYLCASSGTGGFTDTQYFGPGTRLTVL.